This T cell receptor (beta chain) was captured in a study of T cells after yellow fever vaccination. The study, taken as a whole, reports: Although most clonotypes did not, a small share appeared in both CD4 and CD8 compartments.

Each CDR3 protein is one row after TCRdb ran MiXCR on the 5' RACE reads. The sample consists of more than 300,000 distinct CDR3 sequences, about 10% of them appearing once. V was shortened by 5 bases and J by 0 bases, with 12 bases between the two germline ends. CDR1 DFQATT and CDR2 SNEGSKA come from the germline V gene (reference sequence). The CDR3 runs to 14 residues. Worth noting for this clonotype: The target antigen is unknown.

This chain uses TRBV20-1 with TRBJ2-3, with a weak D call TRBD1 (5 bases). This TCR came from a man in his late teens or twenties who received the YFV17D yellow fever vaccine. The starting material was CD4+ T cells sorted from PBMCs, obtained 45 days after the yellow fever booster vaccination. Written as DNA, the CDR3 is TGCAGTGCTGTTGACAGCCCGAGCACAGATACGCAGTATTTT. Its protein is CSAVDSPSTDTQYF.